These T cell receptor beta chains were read from a single sample in a study of T cells after yellow fever vaccination. TCRdb ran MiXCR on the 5' RACE reads and lists one entry per CDR3 protein. The sample has approximately 240,000 distinct CDR3 sequences, 3.6% seen once. Here the sequenced sample was PBMCs, taken 15 days after the yellow fever booster vaccination. The receptors were gathered from a man aged 18 to 30 who received the YFV17D yellow fever vaccine. CDR3s include the opening cysteine and the closing phenylalanine or tryptophan. Fields, in order: clone size, J gene, D gene, V gene, CDR3 protein, CDR3 DNA. A D gene is named only where the DNA matches it firmly. Not all rows give a size; the values are once, few, many and, for expanded clones, a class.

>many|TRBJ2-3|NA|TRBV4-3
CASSQDRGRDTQYF
TGCGCCAGCAGCCAAGATCGGGGAAGGGATACGCAGTATTTT
>many|TRBJ2-1|NA|TRBV5-1
CASSTPGGVGIDNEQFF
TGCGCCAGCAGCACCCCGGGCGGGGTTGGGATTGACAATGAGCAGTTCTTC
>many|TRBJ1-1|TRBD1|TRBV3-1
CASSRYEDRGGTEAFF
TGTGCCAGCAGCCGATATGAGGACAGGGGAGGGACTGAAGCTTTCTTT
>many|TRBJ2-1|TRBD1|TRBV6-5
CASSYRGTVDEQFF
TGTGCCAGCAGTTACAGGGGGACAGTGGATGAGCAGTTCTTC
>many|TRBJ1-1|TRBD1|TRBV5-1
CASSSGQGQTEAFF
TGCGCCAGCAGCTCGGGACAGGGGCAAACTGAAGCTTTCTTT
>NA|TRBJ1-1|NA|TRBV12-3/TRBV12-4
CASSLNGNTEAFF
TGTGCCAGCAGTTTAAACGGCAACACTGAAGCTTTCTTT
>many|TRBJ1-1|TRBD1|TRBV7-2
CASSPSGTGLEAFF
TGTGCCAGCAGCCCGTCTGGGACAGGCCTTGAAGCTTTCTTT
>many|TRBJ1-6|TRBD1|TRBV25-1
CASSKTGLSPLHF
TGTGCCAGCTCAAAGACAGGGTTATCACCCCTCCACTTT
>many|TRBJ2-3|NA|TRBV7-2
CASSSNYADTQYF
TGTGCCAGCAGCTCGAATTATGCAGATACGCAGTATTTT
>few|TRBJ1-6|TRBD1|TRBV4-1
CASSQDGAGGVYSPLHF
TGCGCCAGCAGCCAAGACGGGGCAGGGGGCGTATATTCACCCCTCCACTTT
>many|TRBJ1-2|NA|TRBV20-1
CSAGRPNTYGYTF
TGCAGTGCTGGGCGCCCCAACACCTATGGCTACACCTTC
>many|TRBJ2-5|NA|TRBV20-1
CSARRREETQYF
TGCAGTGCGAGACGGAGGGAAGAGACCCAGTACTTC
>many|TRBJ2-5|NA|TRBV6-1
CASSEQYRFQETQYF
TGTGCCAGCAGTGAGCAATACAGGTTTCAAGAGACCCAGTACTTC
>many|TRBJ2-1|TRBD2|TRBV29-1
CSGSGGAINEQFF
TGCAGCGGTAGCGGGGGGGCCATAAATGAGCAGTTCTTC
>many|TRBJ1-6|TRBD1|TRBV6-6
CASTPDRGNSPLHF
TGTGCCAGCACCCCGGACAGGGGTAATTCACCCCTCCACTTT
>many|TRBJ1-1|NA|TRBV19
CASSIDRDTEAFF
TGTGCCAGTAGTATAGACAGGGACACTGAAGCTTTCTTT
>many|TRBJ2-5|NA|TRBV5-1
CASSLRGEETQYF
TGCGCCAGCAGCTTGAGAGGGGAAGAGACCCAGTACTTC
>many|TRBJ2-5|NA|TRBV6-5
CASRVTGTETQYF
TGTGCCAGCAGAGTAACGGGGACGGAGACCCAGTACTTC
>many|TRBJ2-1|TRBD2|TRBV7-8
CASSPPGTSGGVGEQFF
TGTGCCAGCAGCCCCCCCGGGACTAGCGGGGGGGTCGGGGAGCAGTTCTTC
>many|TRBJ2-7|TRBD2|TRBV20-1
CSARVPRGAFYEQYF
TGCAGTGCTAGAGTCCCGCGGGGGGCCTTCTACGAGCAGTACTTC